This is a list of T cell receptor beta chains from one sample in a study of blood T cells in healthy people across ages. TCRdb called the 5' RACE reads again in MiXCR, with one record for every CDR3 protein. The data contain about 780,000 distinct CDR3 sequences, 46% of them singletons. Sequencing was carried out using blood. Receptors were obtained from an elderly man in good health. Each CDR3 is given with its conserved first and last residue. Size is omitted from some rows. Given values are once, few, many or a class for expanded clones.

v_call: TRBV12-3/TRBV12-4; j_call: TRBJ1-5; clone_size: few; cdr3_aa: CASSQTGTNQPQHF
v_call: TRBV7-6; j_call: TRBJ2-1; clone_size: .; cdr3_aa: CASSLWRNNEQFF
v_call: TRBV12-3/TRBV12-4; j_call: TRBJ2-7; clone_size: .; cdr3_aa: CASGLDAPGHEQYF
v_call: TRBV7-2; j_call: TRBJ2-3; clone_size: .; cdr3_aa: CASSFRLAGSSTDTQYF
v_call: TRBV20-1; j_call: TRBJ1-2; clone_size: .; cdr3_aa: CSAPGQGATGYTF
v_call: TRBV28; j_call: TRBJ2-7; clone_size: .; cdr3_aa: CASTPTDGYNERYF
v_call: TRBV14; j_call: TRBJ2-3; clone_size: few; cdr3_aa: CASSQYVGDTQYF
v_call: TRBV13; j_call: TRBJ1-6; clone_size: .; cdr3_aa: CASSSYNSPLHF
v_call: TRBV7-3; j_call: TRBJ2-1; clone_size: .; cdr3_aa: CASSPGLARETQFF
v_call: TRBV7-2; j_call: TRBJ1-6; clone_size: .; cdr3_aa: CASSPYGVQSPLHF
v_call: TRBV7-6; j_call: TRBJ2-7; clone_size: .; cdr3_aa: CASSPSRKYNEQYF
v_call: TRBV12-3/TRBV12-4; j_call: TRBJ2-1; clone_size: .; cdr3_aa: CAGSPHSRGDNEQFF
v_call: TRBV20-1; j_call: TRBJ2-7; clone_size: .; cdr3_aa: CSARGFKDYEQYF
v_call: TRBV28; j_call: TRBJ2-7; clone_size: .; cdr3_aa: CASSLGGLAPPYEQYF
v_call: TRBV10-3; j_call: TRBJ2-5; clone_size: few; cdr3_aa: CAISGPRLAGVETQYF
v_call: TRBV5-1; j_call: TRBJ2-7; clone_size: few; cdr3_aa: CASSPGQEGILYEQYF
v_call: TRBV20-1; j_call: TRBJ2-4; clone_size: few; cdr3_aa: CSARATSFDIQYF
v_call: TRBV20-1; j_call: TRBJ2-5; clone_size: .; cdr3_aa: CSASLLAGVETQYF
v_call: TRBV20-1; j_call: TRBJ2-7; clone_size: few; cdr3_aa: CSASSTSGGTYEQYF
v_call: TRBV30; j_call: TRBJ2-4; clone_size: .; cdr3_aa: CAWSVPGGAKNIQYF
v_call: TRBV20-1; j_call: TRBJ2-1; clone_size: few; cdr3_aa: CSARVASTIHEQFF
v_call: TRBV24-1; j_call: TRBJ2-7; clone_size: few; cdr3_aa: CATSGPSNEQYF
v_call: TRBV30; j_call: TRBJ1-1; clone_size: .; cdr3_aa: CAWSLGQVNTEAFF
v_call: TRBV9; j_call: TRBJ1-4; clone_size: .; cdr3_aa: CASSVGGQTNEKLFF
v_call: TRBV12-5; j_call: TRBJ2-7; clone_size: .; cdr3_aa: CASGPGQGESTQYF
v_call: TRBV4-1; j_call: TRBJ2-1; clone_size: .; cdr3_aa: CASSPRLAEFREDEQFF
v_call: TRBV2; j_call: TRBJ2-5; clone_size: .; cdr3_aa: CASSLATQETQYF
v_call: TRBV7-2; j_call: TRBJ1-5; clone_size: .; cdr3_aa: CASNTGINQPQHF
v_call: TRBV12-3/TRBV12-4; j_call: TRBJ2-1; clone_size: .; cdr3_aa: CASRIGTSGNKEQFF
v_call: TRBV20-1; j_call: TRBJ2-3; clone_size: few; cdr3_aa: CSASLAGDPSTDTQYF
v_call: TRBV28; j_call: TRBJ2-1; clone_size: .; cdr3_aa: CASTRGVGRGDNEQFF
v_call: TRBV7-2; j_call: TRBJ1-1; clone_size: once; cdr3_aa: CASNTRDRGMNTEAFF
v_call: TRBV21-1; j_call: .; clone_size: .; cdr3_aa: CASSTASGNNEQYF
v_call: TRBV6-5; j_call: TRBJ1-1; clone_size: few; cdr3_aa: CASSWGTEAFF
v_call: TRBV20-1; j_call: TRBJ2-5; clone_size: .; cdr3_aa: CSASRVRGQETQYF
v_call: TRBV2; j_call: TRBJ2-3; clone_size: .; cdr3_aa: CASSIGRPGSSDTQYF
v_call: TRBV6-5; j_call: TRBJ1-5; clone_size: .; cdr3_aa: CASSSGISRPQHF
v_call: TRBV3-1; j_call: TRBJ2-3; clone_size: .; cdr3_aa: CASSQASSGKHRYAYF
v_call: TRBV29-1; j_call: TRBJ2-7; clone_size: once; cdr3_aa: CSVVERGDYEQYF
v_call: TRBV5-4; j_call: TRBJ2-1; clone_size: .; cdr3_aa: CASSLRGGTSSYNEQFF
v_call: TRBV2; j_call: TRBJ1-6; clone_size: .; cdr3_aa: CASSETRDRWNSPLHF
v_call: TRBV9; j_call: TRBJ2-3; clone_size: .; cdr3_aa: CASTPRRLSDTQYF
v_call: TRBV12-5; j_call: TRBJ2-3; clone_size: .; cdr3_aa: CASGLRASADTQYF
v_call: TRBV20-1; j_call: TRBJ2-3; clone_size: few; cdr3_aa: CSALYGGPITDTQYF
v_call: TRBV7-2; j_call: TRBJ2-1; clone_size: .; cdr3_aa: CASSLVGFSFDEQFF
v_call: TRBV25-1; j_call: TRBJ2-1; clone_size: .; cdr3_aa: CASSPSEGGLFNEQFF